These 13 T cell receptor beta chains share one sample of origin, sequenced in a study of T cells expressing NK-cell markers. After re-calling the 5' RACE reads, TCRdb lists one entry per CDR3 protein, DNA absent. Seen in this sample are around 180,000 distinct CDR3 sequences; the ten most common clones hold 20% to 25%. Material for sequencing was blood T cells: a sorted CD56 or NKG2C T cell subset, CD4+ or CD8+ T cells, or bulk PBMC T cells (not recorded which). The receptors originated from a man between 18 and 69 years old in good health.

This chain links TRBV20-1 with TRBJ2-2. CDR1 and CDR2 (germline): DFQATT, SNEGSKA (reference sequence). The CDR3 runs 12 residues. The chain's CDR3 is CSASGLAGELFF.

The chain carries TRBV19 and TRBJ2-1; without DNA, the TCRdb call of TRBD1 cannot be checked. Looked up from germline, CDR1 is LNHDA and CDR2 is SQIVND (reference sequence). The CDR3 totals 11 residues. CDR3 region: CASLQGKEQFF.

The chain has TRBV27 and TRBJ2-7; TCRdb's D call of TRBD1 is untestable without DNA. CDR3 length: 13 residues. The germline gives CDR1 MNHEY, CDR2 SMNVEV (reference sequence). The CDR3: CAARRASSYEQYF.

The chain joins TRBV3-1 to TRBJ2-7; TCRdb indicates TRBD2, and absent DNA this call remains unverified. CDR1 LGHDT and CDR2 YNNKEL come from the germline V gene (reference sequence). This CDR3 is 15 amino acids long. The CDR3 protein is CASSRVSGGHYEQYF.

The rearrangement uses TRBV7-8 and TRBJ1-1. This CDR3 region has 13 residues. Germline V gene sequence: CDR1 SGHVS, CDR2 FQNEAQ. The CDR3 protein is CASSLAWDTEAFF.

The CDR3 spells CASSFGTDFTDTQYF. V usage is TRBV7-9 and J usage is TRBJ2-3; TCRdb picks TRBD1, but there is no DNA to check that call. The CDR3 extends over 15 amino acids. Germline values: CDR1 SEHNR, CDR2 FQNEAQ (reference sequence).

V and J are TRBV6-1 and TRBJ2-1; TCRdb's D gene call, TRBD2, goes unchecked for lack of DNA. Germline V gene lookup returns CDR1 MNHNS and CDR2 SASEGT. The CDR3 consists of 15 residues. This CDR3 is CASSGVEGWANEQFF.

The CDR3 loop is CASSQIGTAYNSPLHF. The chain recombines TRBV4-1 with TRBJ1-6; the TCRdb call, TRBD1, lacks DNA for checking. CDR1 is MGHRA, CDR2 YSYEKL, per germline. The CDR3 consists of 16 residues.

V usage is TRBV20-1 and J usage is TRBJ1-1. This CDR3 has 14 residues. Germline V gene sequence: CDR1 DFQATT, CDR2 SNEGSKA (reference sequence). The CDR3 loop reads CSARNQQKDTEAFF.

The chain combines TRBV7-9 with TRBJ2-5; the D call of TRBD1 rests on TCRdb alone, since no DNA is present to check it. Germline-derived CDR1 and CDR2 are SEHNR and FQNEAQ (reference sequence). This CDR3 comprises 15 residues. The CDR3 loop is CASSKLQGVLETQYF. Complete variable domain (other parts from reference TRBV7-9 and TRBJ2-5): DTGVSQNPRHKITKRGQNVTFRCDPISEHNRLYWYRQTLGQGPEFLTYFQNEAQLEKSRLLSDRFSAERPKGSFSTLEIQRTEQGDSAMYLCASSKLQGVLETQYFGPGTRLLVL.

This chain connects TRBV5-5 to TRBJ2-4; TCRdb designates TRBD1, a call that cannot be tested without DNA. This CDR3 has 14 amino acids. The germline V gene encodes CDR1 SGHKS and CDR2 YYEKEE (reference sequence). This chain's CDR3 is CASSLEGGENIQYF.

The chain is built from TRBV19 and TRBJ2-5; as DNA is missing, the TRBD1 call by TCRdb cannot be tested. CDR3 length equals 13 residues. CDR1 LNHDA and CDR2 SQIVND come from the germline V gene (reference sequence). The CDR3 here is CASSMGHQETQYF.

The V call is TRBV13, the J call TRBJ1-6. Germline V lookup: CDR1 PRHDT, CDR2 FYEKMQ (reference sequence). This CDR3 is built from 16 residues. CDR3 amino acids: CASSSVEREENSPLHF.